The 10 T cell receptor beta chains reported below all come from one sample, sequenced in a study of Graves' ophthalmopathy and Graves' hyperthyroidism. TCR beta CDR3 amplification used RNA transcripts. The workflow started with a first-round RT-PCR run with HTBI primers and then moved on to a second-round multiplex PCR. TCRdb re-derived calls from the multiplex PCR reads in MiXCR, one entry per CDR3 protein. The sample includes under 350,000 distinct CDR3 sequences, around a sixth of them seen just once. The sequencing sample was made of peripheral blood. These receptors all come from an adult man with Graves' ophthalmopathy.

In its sample, this clonotype ranks as medium-sized (0.01 to 0.1%). The CDR3 region is CASSLALGEGMNTGELFF. CDR3 nucleotides: TGTGCCAGCAGCTTAGCGCTCGGTGAGGGGATGAACACCGGGGAGCTGTTTTTT. The J gene is TRBJ2-2, the V gene TRBV11-1; D tentatively reads TRBD1 or TRBD2 (5 bases each). CDR3 length: 18 amino acids. Trimming pared 0 bases from V and 1 base from J, leaving 15 bases between. CDR1 is SGHAT and CDR2 is FQDESV in the germline V gene (reference sequence). Full variable domain (rest looked up from reference TRBV11-1 and TRBJ2-2): EAEVAQSPRYKITEKSQAVAFWCDPISGHATLYWYRQILGQGPELLVQFQDESVVDDSQLPKDRFSAERLKGVDSTLKIQPAELGDSAMYLCASSLALGEGMNTGELFFGEGSRLTVL.

This clonotype was seen repeatedly, ten times or more. The rearrangement links TRBV20-1 to TRBJ2-7, with D uncertain. V was shortened by 3 bases and J by 3 bases, with 9 bases between the two germline ends. Germline loops: CDR1 DFQATT, CDR2 SNEGSKA (reference sequence). The CDR3 has 12 residues. CDR3 in DNA: TGCAGTGCTAGTAGCTACCACTACGAGCAGTACTTC. It yields the protein CSASSYHYEQYF.

This clonotype was picked up many times. The chain couples TRBV7-9 to TRBJ1-2; D uncertain. The germline CDR1 and CDR2 sequences are SEHNR and FQNEAQ (reference sequence). CDR3 size: 12 residues. The V gene lost 5 bases and the J gene lost 5 bases, with 9 bases spanning the gap. In DNA form, the CDR3 reads TGTGCCAGCAGCGAGGGCTCGTATGGCTACACCTTC. Amino acid sequence: CASSEGSYGYTF.

This clonotype was counted at least ten times. The chain combines TRBV4-1 with TRBJ1-5; TRBD1 is a possible D gene (6 bases). Germline assignment: CDR1 MGHRA and CDR2 YSYEKL. The CDR3 has 15 residues. Trimming left V 4 bases short and J 6 bases short, with 16 bases between. This CDR3 is CASSPTGNVGQPQHF. The DNA of the CDR3 is TGCGCCAGCAGCCCCACAGGGAATGTAGGTCAGCCCCAGCATTTT.

In its sample, this clonotype was seen many times. V usage is TRBV28 and J usage is TRBJ1-6; TRBD1 might be the D (6 bases). V lost 4 bases to trimming and J lost 8 bases, with 12 bases between them. The CDR3 is 14 amino acids. Germline V lookup: CDR1 MDHEN, CDR2 SYDVKM. CDR3 amino acids: CASSWQGQYSPLHF. CDR3 nucleotide sequence: TGTGCCAGCAGTTGGCAGGGGCAATATTCACCCCTCCACTTT.

This clonotype occurred many times. The J gene is TRBJ2-7, the V gene TRBV6-1; D may match TRBD1 or TRBD2 (5 bases each). The germline gives CDR1 MNHNS, CDR2 SASEGT. This CDR3 comprises 15 residues. V dropped 6 bases and J dropped 2 bases, with 17 bases sitting between them. The CDR3 loop reads CASRPSQEAPYEQYF. The CDR3 coding sequence is TGTGCCAGCAGGCCCTCACAGGAGGCTCCCTACGAGCAGTACTTC.

J is TRBJ1-1 and V is TRBV30; a possible D gene is TRBD1 (5 bases). The CDR3 has 15 residues. Germline loops: CDR1 GTSNPN, CDR2 SVGIG (reference sequence). Trimming took off 3 bases at V and 4 bases at J, with 18 bases between the two ends. CDR3 bases: TGTGCCTGGAGCCTGACAGAACGGAGGGGCACTGAAGCTTTCTTT. It is translated as CAWSLTERRGTEAFF.

This clonotype appeared many times. This chain uses TRBV27 with TRBJ2-5, with 9 bases fitting TRBD1. The CDR3 extends over 14 amino acids. Germline CDR1 is MNHEY and CDR2 is SMNVEV (reference sequence). The junction had 4 bases not matched to a gene; V was cut back by 3 bases and J by 5 bases. In nucleotides, the CDR3 is TGTGCCAGCAGTTTTGGACAGGGGAGGGAGACCCAGTACTTC. Translated: CASSFGQGRETQYF.

This clonotype was seen many times. The chain uses TRBV30 and TRBJ2-7; 7 positions match TRBD1. CDR1 GTSNPN and CDR2 SVGIG come from the germline V gene (reference sequence). The CDR3 spans 15 residues. V shed 3 bases, J shed 8 bases, and the junction held 16 bases outside the gene matches. CDR3 region: CAWRSIGDSLTKQYF. CDR3 nucleotides: TGTGCCTGGAGGTCCATAGGGGACAGCCTTACGAAGCAGTACTTC.

As for this clonotype: This clone may be a read error of a much larger clone one base away. The CDR3 region has the DNA TGCAGCGTTGAACTGCCCGCAGAGAACTCTGAAGCTTTCTTT. It codes for CSVELPAENSEAFF. The chain combines TRBV29-1 with TRBJ1-1; D remains ambiguous. Germline V gene sequence: CDR1 SQVTM, CDR2 ANQGSEA. The length of the CDR3 is 14 residues.